A selection of T cell receptor beta chains follows, all from one sample in a study of response to subunit inactivated influenza vaccine. TCRdb reprocessed the RT-PCR reads with MiXCR, giving one entry per CDR3 protein. The repertoire holds 650,000 to 800,000 distinct CDR3 sequences, with roughly 20% as singletons. The material sequenced was PBMCs from blood, taken roughly 5 days after vaccination. The receptors derive from a man aged 50-59 years who received an inactivated influenza vaccine. Each CDR3 is given with its conserved first and last residue. D genes are given only for firm matches. Clone size is given for some rows only: seen once, a few or many times, or a class if the clone is expanded.

clone size	D gene	J gene	CDR3 length	V gene	CDR3 protein	CDR3 DNA
many	TRBD1	TRBJ2-1	16	TRBV4-3	CASSHNQGDFYNEQFF	TGCGCCAGCAGCCATAATCAGGGGGATTTCTACAATGAGCAGTTCTTC
.	.	TRBJ2-3	15	TRBV25-1	CASNSGFGGTDTQYF	TGTGCCAGCAATAGTGGGTTCGGGGGCACAGATACGCAGTATTTT
few	TRBD1	TRBJ2-2	13	TRBV20-1	CSAKDRGIGELFF	TGCAGTGCTAAAGACAGGGGCATCGGGGAGCTGTTTTTT
few	TRBD2	TRBJ2-1	15	TRBV29-1	CRPPVCGRTYNEQFF	TGCCGCCCTCCGGTCTGCGGGAGGACCTACAATGAGCAGTTCTTC
.	.	TRBJ2-7	17	TRBV6-5	CASSYFPGRGAEDEQYF	TGTGCCAGCAGTTACTTTCCGGGGCGAGGGGCGGAGGACGAGCAGTACTTC
many	.	TRBJ2-2	15	TRBV5-1	CASRGAGLITGELFF	TGCGCCAGCAGAGGCGCGGGACTGATCACCGGGGAGCTGTTTTTT
.	TRBD1	TRBJ2-3	16	TRBV20-1	CSARDRDRGQADTQYF	TGCAGTGCTAGAGATCGAGACAGGGGGCAGGCAGATACGCAGTATTTT
few	.	TRBJ1-2	13	TRBV7-9	CASSLGVRDGYTF	TGTGCCAGCAGCTTAGGTGTCCGGGATGGCTACACCTTC
.	.	TRBJ2-1	16	TRBV7-6	CASSLAQGGLHNEQFF	TGTGCCAGCAGCTTAGCGCAAGGGGGGCTCCACAATGAGCAGTTCTTC
.	TRBD2	TRBJ2-1	14	TRBV2	CASSVGTSDNEQFF	TGTGCCAGCAGTGTCGGGACTAGTGACAATGAGCAGTTCTTC
.	.	TRBJ2-1	14	TRBV6-5	CASSYAERNYEQFF	TGTGCCAGCAGTTACGCGGAACGTAACTATGAGCAGTTCTTC
few	TRBD2	TRBJ2-3	16	TRBV20-1	CSATPGTSGKADTQYF	TGCAGTGCCACTCCCGGGACTAGCGGGAAGGCAGATACGCAGTATTTT
.	TRBD2	TRBJ2-4	12	TRBV6-4	CASSDASGAKYF	TGTGCCAGCAGTGACGCTAGCGGGGCAAAGTACTTC
.	.	TRBJ2-7	16	TRBV6-2/TRBV6-3	CASSYPLGGGNYEQYF	TGTGCCAGCAGTTACCCCCTCGGAGGGGGCAACTACGAGCAGTACTTC
.	.	TRBJ2-1	14	TRBV20-1	CSASVGEAGNEQFF	TGCAGTGCTAGTGTGGGGGAGGCTGGGAATGAGCAGTTCTTC
few	.	TRBJ2-5	18	TRBV11-2	CASSLFRSAKRQQETQYF	TGTGCCAGCAGCTTATTCCGGTCGGCCAAAAGACAACAAGAGACCCAGTACTTC
.	TRBD2	TRBJ2-5	15	TRBV7-6	CASSQTSGRSKTQYF	TGTGCCAGCAGTCAGACTAGCGGGAGGTCCAAGACCCAGTACTTC
once	.	TRBJ2-3	16	TRBV7-3	CASSLQGAVSTDTQYF	TGTGCCAGCAGTTTACAGGGAGCCGTCAGCACAGATACGCAGTATTTT
few	TRBD1	TRBJ1-2	15	TRBV10-3	CAISGVVRGGSGYTF	TGTGCCATCAGTGGCGTTGTCAGGGGGGGATCTGGCTACACCTTC
few	.	TRBJ2-1	14	TRBV5-1	CASSLDPNRNEQFF	TGCGCCAGCAGCTTGGACCCGAACCGCAATGAGCAGTTCTTC
.	TRBD1	TRBJ1-6	14	TRBV29-1	CSVRDRGRNSPLHF	TGCAGCGTTCGGGACAGGGGGCGAAATTCACCCCTCCACTTT